One sample yielded the 29 T cell receptor beta chains listed below, sequenced in a study of blood T cell repertoires in COVID-19. The assay was immunoSEQ multiplex PCR, and TCRdb's table has in-frame clones only and misses some. The sample lists 200,000 or so clones, around 80% seen once, with about 7% in the top ten. Sequenced material: PBMCs or T cells enriched from blood (not recorded which). These receptors were obtained from a woman aged 40 to 49 with acute COVID-19.

V is TRBV28 and J is TRBJ2-2; tentative D call: TRBD1 (6 bases). The V end was cut by 1 base, the J end by 3 bases, with 15 bases between. This CDR3 contains 17 residues. CDR1 is MDHEN and CDR2 is SYDVKM in the germline V gene. The CDR3 reads CASSLLSLGQYTGELFF. Here the CDR3 DNA reads TGTGCCAGCAGTTTATTATCCTTAGGACAGTACACCGGGGAGCTGTTTTTT.

The chain employs TRBV24-1 and TRBJ2-2; 9 positions agree with TRBD1. Germline V lookup: CDR1 KGHDR, CDR2 SFDVKD. The CDR3 runs to 17 residues. V trimming: 4 bases; J trimming: 5 bases; junction bases outside the gene matches: 10. CDR3 sequence reads: CATSDRTGVIGTGELFF. The CDR3 DNA follows: TGTGCCACCAGTGACCGGACAGGGGTGATAGGAACCGGGGAGCTGTTTTTT.

The V gene is TRBV7-2, the J gene TRBJ1-4; weak D call: TRBD1 (5 bases). Germline-derived CDR1 and CDR2 are SGHTA and FQGNSA. The CDR3 contains 14 residues. The V gene lost 2 bases and the J gene lost 2 bases, with 6 bases spanning the gap. This CDR3 reads CASSLSGTNEKLFF. In DNA, the CDR3 is TGTGCCAGCAGCTTATCAGGGACTAATGAAAAACTGTTTTTT.

The rearrangement joins TRBV29-1 to TRBJ2-2; D possibly corresponds to TRBD1 (8 bases). The CDR3 has 12 residues. V lost 5 bases and J lost 6, with 10 bases in between. CDR1 SQVTM and CDR2 ANQGSEA come from the germline V gene. The CDR3 coding sequence is TGCAGCGTTACAGGGGGGGCCGGGGAGCTGTTTTTT. It specifies CSVTGGAGELFF.

On this clone itself: In the same sample, other DNA sequences code for this CDR3. The chain is built from TRBV11-2 and TRBJ1-2, with D maybe TRBD1 (6 bases). Per germline, CDR1 SGHAT and CDR2 FQNNGV. This CDR3 region has 16 residues. Trimming cost V 0 bases and J 4 bases, with 15 bases left between them. The CDR3 spells CASSLDRGGAGYGYTF. CDR3 in DNA: TGTGCCAGCAGCTTAGATCGGGGGGGCGCGGGCTATGGCTACACCTTC.

The chain combines TRBV6-5 with TRBJ1-6; no definite D call. Germline CDR1 is MNHEY and CDR2 is SVGAGI. The CDR3 contains 15 residues. V was pared by 6 bases and J by 0 bases, with 9 bases between. This CDR3 reads CASSSPSSYNSPLHF. CDR3 nucleotide sequence: TGTGCCAGCAGCTCCCCGAGCTCCTATAATTCACCCCTCCACTTT.

The chain links TRBV10-3 to TRBJ1-5; no clear D gene. V was pared by 6 bases and J by 7 bases, with 13 bases between. The CDR3 contains 13 residues. The germline V gene has CDR1 ENHRY and CDR2 SYGVKD. As DNA, the CDR3 is TGTGCCATCAGCCCATCGGTGAACCAGCCCCAGCATTTT. Its protein is CAISPSVNQPQHF.

The chain couples TRBV2 to TRBJ2-7; D not resolved. Germline V gene lookup returns CDR1 SNHLY and CDR2 FYNNEI. This CDR3 comprises 12 residues. V lost 7 bases to trimming and J lost 0 bases, with 7 bases between them. CDR3 region: CASTGNSYEQYF. In DNA form, the CDR3 reads TGTGCCAGCACAGGTAACTCCTACGAGCAGTACTTC.

The gene calls are TRBV19 and TRBJ1-3; D not resolved. Per the germline V gene, CDR1 is LNHDA and CDR2 is SQIVND (reference sequence). The V and J ends lost 6 bases and 0 bases respectively, with 15 bases between them. The CDR3 length is 16 residues. Here the CDR3 DNA reads TGTGCCAGTAGCCGCCGCGGGTTCTCCTCTGGAAACACCATATATTTT. Residues: CASSRRGFSSGNTIYF.

V is TRBV10-2 and J is TRBJ1-4, with TRBD1 identical over 7 bases. The germline V gene has CDR1 WSHSY and CDR2 SAAADI. With 6 bases clipped from V and 7 bases from J, the junction kept 11 bases outside the gene matches. The CDR3 is made up of 15 amino acids. CDR3 in DNA: TGCGCCAGCAGAGACATACAGGGGAGAAGTGAAAAACTGTTTTTT. Translation gives CASRDIQGRSEKLFF.

The CDR3 region is CASSFPTGGRYEQYF. CDR3 coding DNA: TGTGCCAGCAGCTTCCCGACAGGGGGTAGGTACGAGCAGTACTTC. The V call is TRBV5-4, the J call TRBJ2-7; 9 nucleotides line up with TRBD1. The V segment lost 2 bases and the J segment 4 bases; nucleotides outside the gene matches: 7. This CDR3 contains 15 residues. Germline CDR1 SGHNT, CDR2 YYREEE (reference sequence).

The chain has TRBV3-1 (or the pseudogene TRBV3-2) and TRBJ1-1; no clear D gene. Germline-derived CDR1 and CDR2 are LGHDT and YNNKEL (reference sequence). The CDR3 has 14 residues. V was cut by 2 bases and J by 8 bases, with 15 bases left in between. CDR3 sequence (DNA): TGTGCCAGCAGCCAAATGGCAACTAAGATCGAAGCTTTCTTT. Amino acid sequence: CASSQMATKIEAFF.

The chain couples TRBV30 to TRBJ1-1; D is possibly TRBD1 (6 bases). V dropped 1 base and J dropped 3 bases, with 18 bases sitting between them. CDR3 length: 16 residues. Germline values: CDR1 GTSNPN, CDR2 SVGIG (reference sequence). The CDR3 here is CAWSGPEVAGDTEAFF. As DNA, the CDR3 is TGTGCCTGGAGTGGGCCAGAGGTTGCAGGGGACACTGAAGCTTTCTTT.

Concerning this clone: The junction departs from germline at one end; a sequencing error may be responsible. CDR3: CASSVWGLAGFNEQFF. CDR3 nucleotides: TGTGCCAGCAGTGTATGGGGACTAGCGGGCTTCAATGAGCAGTTCTTC. The genes are TRBV28 and TRBJ2-1; 12 bases line up with TRBD2. CDR1 is MDHEN and CDR2 is SYDVKM in the germline V gene. The CDR3 sequence is 16 residues long. Drawing the rest from reference TRBV28 and TRBJ2-1, the complete variable domain is DVKVTQSSRYLVKRTGEKVFLECVQDMDHENMFWYRQDPGLGLRLIYFSYDVKMKEKGDIPEGYSVSREKKERFSLILESASTNQTSMYLCASSVWGLAGFNEQFFGPGTRLTVL.

CDR3 in amino acids: CASSSGLAGGLQETQYF. CDR3 DNA: TGTGCCAGCAGCTCGGGACTAGCGGGGGGCCTCCAAGAGACCCAGTACTTC. The chain joins TRBV7-3 to TRBJ2-5; 15 nucleotides agree with TRBD2. CDR3 length equals 17 residues. V lost 4 bases, J lost 1 base, and 4 bases stayed unmatched. CDR1 and CDR2 (germline): SGHTA, FQGTGA.

The chain couples TRBV4-3 to TRBJ2-2; 7 positions agree with TRBD2. With 3 bases clipped from V and 0 bases from J, the junction kept 7 bases outside the gene matches. The germline V gene encodes CDR1 LGHNA and CDR2 YSLEER. The CDR3 totals 17 residues. This chain's CDR3 is CASSHPASGPNTGELFF. The CDR3 nucleotides are TGCGCCAGCAGCCACCCTGCTAGCGGCCCGAACACCGGGGAGCTGTTTTTT.

V and J are TRBV28 and TRBJ2-7; TRBD2 aligns across 10 bases. Germline trimming cut 6 bases from V and 2 bases from J; bases unmatched to any gene: 7. The CDR3 consists of 15 residues. Germline CDR1 reads MDHEN; CDR2 reads SYDVKM. The DNA for the CDR3 is TGTGCCAGCAGGCCTACTAGCGGGGTCACCTACGAGCAGTACTTC. It codes for CASRPTSGVTYEQYF.

This chain uses TRBV2 with TRBJ2-3; TRBD2 agrees at 8 bases. The J segment lost 0 bases and the V segment lost 6 bases, leaving 8 bases of the junction unmatched. Germline CDR1 is SNHLY and CDR2 is FYNNEI. CDR3 length: 16 amino acids. The DNA of the CDR3 is TGTGCCAGCAGACTCTTAGCGGGGACTAGCACAGATACGCAGTATTTT. It yields the protein CASRLLAGTSTDTQYF.

The chain couples TRBV7-2 to TRBJ1-4; 7 bases agree with TRBD1. The ends lost 1 base at V and 7 bases at J; junction bases unmatched: 6. CDR1 SGHTA and CDR2 FQGNSA come from the germline V gene. CDR3 length equals 15 residues. The CDR3 reads CASSLVGGAGEKLFF. DNA of the CDR3: TGTGCCAGCAGCTTAGTAGGGGGCGCGGGTGAAAAACTGTTTTTT.

The chain couples TRBV24-1 to TRBJ2-1; no reliable D call. CDR3 length: 12 residues. V gave up 3 bases and J gave up 8 bases, with 7 bases separating them. Germline assignment: CDR1 KGHDR and CDR2 SFDVKD. The CDR3 nucleotides are TGTGCCACCAGTGATCGACGGGATGAGCAGTTCTTC. Amino acid sequence: CATSDRRDEQFF.

This clone was detected once. The rearrangement links TRBV28 to TRBJ2-2, with 10 bases that match TRBD2. This CDR3 contains 19 residues. The germline V gene has CDR1 MDHEN and CDR2 SYDVKM. The V gene end was trimmed by 4 bases and the J gene end by 1 base; junction bases not matched to a gene: 12. CDR3 sequence: CASSYLWRASGRNTGELFF. Here the CDR3 DNA reads TGTGCCAGCAGTTACCTCTGGCGGGCTAGCGGGAGGAACACCGGGGAGCTGTTTTTT.

V gene TRBV28 combines with J gene TRBJ1-4; 8 positions agree with TRBD1. Germline V gene data show CDR1 as MDHEN and CDR2 as SYDVKM. J lost 8 bases, V lost 6 bases, and 11 bases had no gene match. The CDR3 spans 15 residues. CDR3 amino acids: CASSPGQGFGEKLFF. The CDR3 bases are TGTGCCAGCAGCCCCGGACAGGGCTTTGGAGAAAAACTGTTTTTT.

The chain is built from TRBV4-3 and TRBJ1-4; TRBD1 matches at 12 bases. V was pared by 0 bases and J by 8 bases, with 10 bases of the junction left unmatched. CDR1 and CDR2 (germline): LGHNA, YSLEER. The CDR3 is made up of 18 amino acids. This CDR3 reads CASSQDAGQGARREKLFF. CDR3 DNA sequence: TGCGCCAGCAGCCAAGATGCGGGACAGGGGGCGCGGAGGGAAAAACTGTTTTTT.

The chain is built from TRBV7-9 and TRBJ1-5, with TRBD1 matching over 8 bases. The germline V gene encodes CDR1 SEHNR and CDR2 FQNEAQ (reference sequence). The CDR3 sequence is 14 residues long. Germline trimming cut 2 bases from V and 5 bases from J; bases unmatched to any gene: 2. The CDR3 here is CASSLTTGDQPQHF. In DNA, the CDR3 is TGTGCCAGCAGCTTAACGACAGGGGATCAGCCCCAGCATTTT.

This clone came up once. This sequence joins TRBV19 and TRBJ1-5; 10 bases line up with TRBD1. Losses at the gene ends were 3 bases for V and 7 bases for J; bases not matched to a gene: 12. Per the germline V gene, CDR1 is LNHDA and CDR2 is SQIVND (reference sequence). The CDR3 has 17 residues. CDR3 DNA: TGTGCCAGTAGTATCGTTCCCGGGACAGGGGTTTACCAGCCCCAGCATTTT. It specifies CASSIVPGTGVYQPQHF.

CDR3 amino acids: CASSPHRVAGTGELFF. The DNA of the CDR3 is TGTGCCAGTAGTCCGCATCGGGTAGCGGGTACCGGGGAGCTGTTTTTT. The chain uses TRBV19 and TRBJ2-2; 7 nucleotides align to TRBD2. Per germline, CDR1 LNHDA and CDR2 SQIVND (reference sequence). Losses at the gene ends were 5 bases for V and 5 bases for J; bases not matched to a gene: 11. The CDR3 has 16 amino acids.

The rearrangement joins TRBV5-1 to TRBJ1-2; 9 bases fit TRBD1. The CDR3 has 16 amino acids. V lost 4 bases and J lost 1; bases outside the gene matches: 8. The germline V gene encodes CDR1 SGHRS and CDR2 YFSETQ. The CDR3 region is CASSREQGAGNYGYTF. DNA of the CDR3: TGCGCCAGCAGCCGCGAACAGGGGGCCGGTAACTATGGCTACACCTTC. The full variable domain, in which reference TRBV5-1 and TRBJ1-2 provide the parts outside the CDR3, is KAGVTQTPRYLIKTRGQQVTLSCSPISGHRSVSWYQQTPGQGLQFLFEYFSETQRNKGNFPGRFSGRQFSNSRSEMNVSTLELGDSALYLCASSREQGAGNYGYTFGSGTRLTVV.

This chain joins TRBV4-2 and TRBJ1-2; the D is unclear. CDR1 LGHNA and CDR2 YNFKEQ come from the germline V gene. Trimming left V 0 bases short and J 13 bases short, with 15 bases between. This CDR3 comprises 13 residues. CDR3 coding DNA: TGTGCCAGCAGCCAAGAATTCGCGGATTATCCCACCTTC. Encoded protein: CASSQEFADYPTF.

V usage is TRBV5-4 and J usage is TRBJ2-1; 8 positions match TRBD2. The junction had 3 bases not matched to a gene; V was cut back by 4 bases and J by 12 bases. CDR1 SGHNT and CDR2 YYREEE come from the germline V gene (reference sequence). CDR3 length: 11 amino acids. This CDR3 reads CASSGLAGQFF. The CDR3 coding sequence is TGTGCCAGCAGCGGACTAGCCGGGCAGTTCTTC. Filled out from reference TRBV5-4 and TRBJ2-1, the complete variable domain reads ETGVTQSPTHLIKTRGQQVTLRCSSQSGHNTVSWYQQALGQGPQFIFQYYREEENGRGNFPPRFSGLQFPNYSSELNVNALELDDSALYLCASSGLAGQFFGPGTRLTVL.